A selection of T cell receptor beta chains follows, all from one sample in a study of regulatory T cells in long-lasting Graves disease. TCRdb recomputed calls from the multiplex PCR reads with MiXCR, one row per CDR3 protein. The data hold more than 650,000 distinct CDR3 sequences, with around 32% observed a single time. The sample was peripheral blood mononuclear cells (PBMCs), taken when the disease was refractory, from a patient treated with antithyroid drugs. The receptor source for this set is a female donor with Graves disease. The CDR3 runs from the conserved cysteine through the conserved F or W. The D gene is left open where the match is weak. Clone size, where shown, is once, few, many, or a class for clones that have expanded.

d_call j_call clone_size v_call cdr3_aa cdr3_nt
TRBD1 TRBJ1-2 - TRBV15 CATSSLGGHYGYTF TGTGCCACCAGCAGCTTAGGGGGCCACTATGGCTACACCTTC
- TRBJ1-1 many TRBV28 CASSFIQGGTEAFF TGTGCCAGCAGTTTTATTCAGGGAGGGACTGAAGCTTTCTTT
- TRBJ1-4 - TRBV6-1 CASSDLPPSGKLFF TGTGCCAGCAGTGACTTGCCCCCCTCCGGTAAACTGTTTTTT
- TRBJ1-2 - TRBV29-1 CSVEDPRESGYTF TGCAGCGTTGAAGATCCCAGGGAAAGTGGCTACACCTTC
- TRBJ1-4 few TRBV13 CASSLGHATNEKLFF TGTGCCAGCAGCTTAGGCCACGCAACTAATGAAAAACTGTTTTTT
- TRBJ1-6 many TRBV27 CASSLRRNSPLHF TGTGCCAGCAGTTTGAGGAGAAATTCACCCCTCCACTTT
- TRBJ2-7 - TRBV11-2 CASSLLSGGNRYF TGTGCCAGCAGCTTACTGTCTGGGGGGAATCGGTACTTC
- TRBJ1-2 - TRBV28 CASSSRNYGYTF TGTGCCAGCAGTTCCCGGAACTATGGCTACACCTTC
TRBD1 TRBJ1-4 many TRBV15 CATSLTGSGEKLFF TGTGCCACCAGCTTGACAGGGAGTGGGGAAAAACTGTTTTTT
- TRBJ1-2 few TRBV7-2 CASRPRGRGYGYTF TGTGCCAGCAGGCCCCGTGGCAGGGGATATGGCTACACCTTC
TRBD1 TRBJ1-3 - TRBV25-1 CASSETGAGNTIYF TGTGCCAGCAGTGAGACAGGGGCGGGAAACACCATATATTTT
- TRBJ1-5 - TRBV6-1 CASTGSRGGYSNQPQHF TGTGCCAGCACCGGATCCAGGGGCGGCTATAGCAATCAGCCCCAGCATTTT
- TRBJ2-5 - TRBV2 CASSYRALAMGYQETQYF TGTGCCAGCAGTTACAGGGCCCTCGCAATGGGGTACCAAGAGACCCAGTACTTC
TRBD1 TRBJ1-1 - TRBV19 CASSRVGQGGTEAFF TGTGCCAGTAGTCGGGTGGGACAGGGCGGTACTGAAGCTTTCTTT
- TRBJ1-2 many TRBV6-1 CASIWTVNYGYTF TGTGCCAGCATCTGGACAGTGAACTATGGCTACACCTTC
TRBD2 TRBJ2-7 - TRBV20-1 CSARDLSGDSYEQYF TGCAGTGCTAGAGATCTCAGCGGGGACTCCTACGAGCAGTACTTC
- TRBJ1-4 few TRBV30 CACKWGEKLFF TGTGCCTGTAAATGGGGTGAAAAACTGTTTTTT
- TRBJ1-5 - TRBV6-2/TRBV6-3 CASSYSLRQGSNQPQHF TGTGCCAGCAGTTACTCGTTACGGCAGGGTAGCAATCAGCCCCAGCATTTT
- TRBJ2-5 few TRBV9 CASSFRGGGLAGETQYF TGTGCCAGCAGCTTCAGAGGTGGGGGTTTGGCGGGGGAGACCCAGTACTTC
TRBD1 TRBJ1-2 few TRBV6-1 CASGGRGRSPGGYTF TGTGCCAGCGGTGGGAGGGGGCGATCCCCAGGGGGCTACACCTTC
- TRBJ1-5 few TRBV20-1 CSAHRASNQPQHF TGCAGTGCTCACAGGGCAAGTAATCAGCCCCAGCATTTT
TRBD1 TRBJ1-1 - TRBV12-3/TRBV12-4 CASSPGLTGKTEAFF TGTGCCAGCAGCCCCGGGCTGACAGGGAAAACTGAAGCTTTCTTT
- TRBJ1-1 few TRBV2 CASSELRIGEAFF TGTGCCAGCAGCGAGTTAAGGATCGGTGAAGCTTTCTTT
TRBD2 TRBJ2-5 - TRBV12-3/TRBV12-4 CASSLASGRSGETQYF TGTGCCAGCAGTTTAGCGAGCGGGAGGTCGGGGGAGACCCAGTACTTC
TRBD1 TRBJ2-2 many TRBV12-3/TRBV12-4 CASGTGAGELFF TGTGCCAGCGGGACAGGGGCCGGGGAGCTGTTTTTT
TRBD1 TRBJ1-2 - TRBV29-1 CSGGQGGGYTF TGCAGCGGGGGGCAGGGGGGTGGCTACACCTTC
- TRBJ2-3 - TRBV6-2/TRBV6-3 CASTINLRGTDTQYF TGTGCCAGCACCATCAACTTAAGGGGGACAGATACGCAGTATTTT
- TRBJ2-2 - TRBV18 CASSPISTGELFF TGTGCCAGCTCACCAATTAGCACCGGGGAGCTGTTTTTT
- TRBJ1-5 few TRBV29-1 CSVAGSNQPQHF TGCAGCGTCGCAGGGAGCAATCAGCCCCAGCATTTT
- TRBJ1-4 - TRBV28 CASSFNSKEKLFF TGTGCCAGCAGTTTTAACAGTAAAGAAAAACTGTTTTTT
- TRBJ1-4 few TRBV29-1 CSVGAAGQDEKLFF TGCAGCGTGGGGGCGGCAGGGCAGGATGAAAAACTGTTTTTT
- TRBJ2-1 - TRBV2 CASSEWPQGSREQFF TGTGCCAGCAGTGAATGGCCGCAAGGTTCGCGTGAGCAGTTCTTC
TRBD2 TRBJ2-7 many TRBV12-3/TRBV12-4 CASSSSRTSSTYEQYF TGTGCCAGCAGTTCATCACGGACTAGCTCCACCTACGAGCAGTACTTC
- TRBJ2-3 - TRBV20-1 CSARTETSTDTQYF TGCAGTGCTAGAACGGAAACTAGCACAGATACGCAGTATTTT
- TRBJ1-1 few TRBV5-1 CASSDRYTEAFF TGCGCCAGCAGCGATCGATACACTGAAGCTTTCTTT
TRBD2 TRBJ2-3 - TRBV6-2/TRBV6-3 CASSGGRWDTQYF TGTGCCAGCAGCGGCGGGAGATGGGATACGCAGTATTTT
- TRBJ2-7 many TRBV28 CASCKDFSYEQYF TGTGCCAGCTGCAAGGACTTCTCCTACGAGCAGTACTTC
- TRBJ2-7 - TRBV7-3 CASSFLIAYEQYF TGTGCCAGCAGCTTCCTCATAGCCTACGAGCAGTACTTC
- TRBJ1-1 - TRBV11-2 CASSLEADEAFF TGTGCCAGCAGCTTAGAGGCAGATGAAGCTTTCTTT
TRBD1 TRBJ1-6 few TRBV12-3/TRBV12-4 CASSLFGQGNSPLHF TGTGCCAGCAGTTTATTTGGACAGGGTAATTCACCCCTCCACTTT
TRBD1 TRBJ2-7 few TRBV11-2 CASSSGQGDSYEQYF TGTGCCAGCAGCTCAGGACAGGGGGACTCCTACGAGCAGTACTTC
- TRBJ1-4 many TRBV30 CAWSGRERLFF TGTGCCTGGAGTGGGAGGGAACGACTGTTTTTT
- TRBJ2-5 - TRBV28 CASSSVAEEAQYF TGTGCCAGCAGTTCGGTAGCGGAAGAGGCCCAGTACTTC
- TRBJ1-1 few TRBV5-1 CASSLIYNGNTEAFF TGCGCCAGCAGCTTGATCTACAACGGGAACACTGAAGCTTTCTTT
TRBD2 TRBJ2-7 - TRBV28 CASSAGTSEPYEQYF TGTGCCAGCAGCGCCGGGACTAGCGAGCCCTACGAGCAGTACTTC
- TRBJ2-7 - TRBV7-9 CASSSAGFYEQYF TGTGCCAGCAGCTCCGCAGGGTTCTACGAGCAGTACTTC
TRBD1 TRBJ1-1 - TRBV18 CASSPQGANQEAFF TGTGCCAGCTCACCACAGGGGGCGAACCAAGAAGCTTTCTTT
TRBD2 TRBJ2-2 - TRBV6-2/TRBV6-3 CASSTSGMVTGELFF TGTGCCAGCAGTACTAGCGGGATGGTAACCGGGGAGCTGTTTTTT
- TRBJ1-6 - TRBV3-1 CASSPSQGNSPLHF TGTGCCAGCAGCCCAAGTCAGGGGAATTCACCCCTCCACTTT
- TRBJ2-5 - TRBV6-1 CASRNDPTSTQYF TGTGCCAGCAGAAACGACCCCACCAGCACCCAGTACTTC
TRBD1 TRBJ1-1 - TRBV30 CAWGQGVKTEAFF TGTGCCTGGGGGCAGGGGGTAAAAACTGAAGCTTTCTTT
- TRBJ1-5 - TRBV6-5 CASSYPDEVQPQHF TGTGCCAGCAGTTACCCCGATGAGGTCCAGCCCCAGCATTTT
TRBD1 TRBJ1-4 - TRBV9 CASSVSGTGGEKLFF TGTGCCAGCAGCGTATCCGGGACAGGGGGTGAAAAACTGTTTTTT
- TRBJ1-2 few TRBV30 CAWSVVPYGYTF TGTGCCTGGAGTGTGGTCCCCTATGGCTACACCTTC
- TRBJ2-2 few TRBV6-1 CASKGLHANTGELFF TGTGCCAGCAAGGGACTCCACGCGAACACCGGGGAGCTGTTTTTT
TRBD1 TRBJ1-2 - TRBV10-3 CAIRGDRGYGYTF TGTGCCATCAGGGGCGACAGGGGCTATGGCTACACCTTC
TRBD1 TRBJ1-4 - TRBV3-1 CASSQGQGIGEKLFF TGTGCCAGCAGCCAAGGACAGGGGATCGGGGAAAAACTGTTTTTT
- TRBJ2-7 - TRBV3-1 CASSQFRPGQPYEQYF TGTGCCAGCAGCCAATTTCGCCCGGGACAACCCTACGAGCAGTACTTC